This T cell receptor (beta chain) was identified in a study of cytomegalovirus exposure and HLA in healthy donors. 13 Jbeta primers and 60 Vbeta primers were used for the PCR. The assay was immunoSEQ multiplex PCR, and TCRdb's table has in-frame clones only and misses some. The sample includes around 180,000 clones, 77% of them seen just once. The CDR3 consists of 13 residues. J was trimmed by 5 bases and V by 2 bases; bases with no gene match: 2. Germline V CDR1 and CDR2: MNHNY, SVGAGI (reference sequence). This clone has more than one count but fewer than ten. The receptor comes from a woman in her 30s in good health and CMV-seropositive. The sample comprised PBMCs. This chain joins TRBV6-6 and TRBJ2-5, with TRBD2 matching over 7 bases. The CDR3 protein is CASSYEGGETQYF. The CDR3 region has the DNA TGTGCCAGCAGTTACGAGGGAGGGGAGACCCAGTACTTC.